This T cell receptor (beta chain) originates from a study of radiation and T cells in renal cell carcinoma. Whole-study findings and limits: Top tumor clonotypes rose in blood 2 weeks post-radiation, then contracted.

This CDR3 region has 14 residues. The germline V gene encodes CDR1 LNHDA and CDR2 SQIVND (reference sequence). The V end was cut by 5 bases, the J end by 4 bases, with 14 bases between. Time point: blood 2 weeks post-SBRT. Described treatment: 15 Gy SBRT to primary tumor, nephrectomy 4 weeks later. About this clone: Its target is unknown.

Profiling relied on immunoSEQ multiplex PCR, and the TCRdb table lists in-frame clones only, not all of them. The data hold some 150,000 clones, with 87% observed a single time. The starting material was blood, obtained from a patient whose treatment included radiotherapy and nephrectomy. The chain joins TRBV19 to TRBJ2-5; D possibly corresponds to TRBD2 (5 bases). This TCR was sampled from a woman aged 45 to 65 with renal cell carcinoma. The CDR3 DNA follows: TGTGCCAGTAGTCTCTCGGGGTACCTAGAGACCCAGTACTTC. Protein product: CASSLSGYLETQYF.